The 12 T cell receptor beta chains below all came from one sample that was sequenced in a study of blood T cell repertoires in COVID-19. Only in-frame clones appear in the TCRdb table, and some are missing; sequencing was by immunoSEQ multiplex PCR. The sample contains some 150,000 clones, 65% to 90% of which appear only once. Sequenced: peripheral blood. The receptor set was obtained from an older woman with active or convalescent COVID-19.

V gene TRBV6-5 combines with J gene TRBJ1-5; D gene unclear. The CDR3 runs 14 residues. CDR1 and CDR2 from the germline V gene are MNHEY and SVGAGI. The germline V and J ends were trimmed by 6 bases and 6 bases, with 15 bases remaining between them. The CDR3 region is CASRVSGTSQPQHF. CDR3 in DNA: TGTGCCAGCAGGGTATCGGGAACGAGTCAGCCCCAGCATTTT.

The rearrangement uses TRBV21-1 and TRBJ1-3. TRBV21-1 is an annotated pseudogene. The CDR3 consists of 15 residues. CDR3 residues: CASSSGPTPGNTIYF. The CDR3 DNA reads as TGTGCCAGCAGTTCGGGTCCCACACCTGGAAACACCATATATTTT.

A few counts support this clone. V usage is TRBV5-6 and J usage is TRBJ1-1; the D is unclear. The CDR3 covers 14 residues. Trimming pared 0 bases from V and 3 bases from J, leaving 9 bases between. In germline, CDR1 is SGHDT, CDR2 YYEEEE. In nucleotides, the CDR3 is TGTGCCAGCAGCTTGGAATTGGCATACACTGAAGCTTTCTTT. This sequence encodes CASSLELAYTEAFF. The entire variable domain, with the rest obtained from reference TRBV5-6 and TRBJ1-1, is as follows: DAGVTQSPTHLIKTRGQQVTLRCSPKSGHDTVSWYQQALGQGPQFIFQYYEEEERQRGNFPDRFSGHQFPNYSSELNVNALLLGDSALYLCASSLELAYTEAFFGQGTRLTVV.

The chain carries TRBV9 and TRBJ1-5; 10 nucleotides line up with TRBD1. V gave up 3 bases and J gave up 7 bases; unmatched junction bases: 4. CDR3 length equals 14 residues. The germline V gene encodes CDR1 SGDLS and CDR2 YYNGEE. The CDR3 region has the DNA TGTGCCAGCAGCGGAGGACAGGGGGGGCAGCCCCAGCATTTT. This codes for CASSGGQGGQPQHF.

The V gene is TRBV18, the J gene TRBJ2-7; TRBD1 might be the D (6 bases). The CDR3 sequence is 16 residues long. Germline CDR1 and CDR2: KGHSH and LQKENI. V lost 0 bases and J 7 bases, leaving 19 bases between the germline ends. The CDR3 DNA reads TGTGCCAGCTCACCACCTTCCGGGACAAAAGGTGAGGAGCAGTACTTC. Encoded protein: CASSPPSGTKGEEQYF. Full variable domain (missing parts from reference TRBV18 and TRBJ2-7): NAGVMQNPRHLVRRRGQEARLRCSPMKGHSHVYWYRQLPEEGLKFMVYLQKENIIDESGMPKERFSAEFPKEGPSILRIQQVVRGDSAAYFCASSPPSGTKGEEQYFGPGTRLTVT.

This sequence joins TRBV2 and TRBJ1-6; D not certain. There are 15 residues in the CDR3. Trimming took 7 bases from V and 10 from J, leaving 20 bases between them. CDR1 SNHLY and CDR2 FYNNEI come from the germline V gene. CDR3 DNA: TGTGCCAGCATCGCCCGGGCTTCCGGAGGCTCACCCCTCCACTTT. Protein product: CASIARASGGSPLHF.

This sequence joins TRBV28 and TRBJ2-5; D gene uncertain. Germline loops: CDR1 MDHEN, CDR2 SYDVKM. The CDR3 is 13 amino acids. V lost 3 bases, J lost 7 bases, and 12 bases lay in between. This CDR3 reads CASSLRDEVTQYF. The CDR3 nucleotides read TGTGCCAGCAGTTTGCGAGATGAAGTGACCCAGTACTTC.

This sequence joins TRBV2 and TRBJ2-1; perhaps TRBD1 as D (6 bases). Germline values: CDR1 SNHLY, CDR2 FYNNEI. V was cut by 7 bases and J by 8 bases, with 12 bases left in between. The CDR3 runs 12 residues. The CDR3 here is CASKQGLDEQFF. CDR3 bases: TGTGCCAGCAAACAGGGTTTGGATGAGCAGTTCTTC.

This sequence joins TRBV3-1 (or the pseudogene TRBV3-2) and TRBJ2-3; D possibly corresponds to TRBD2 (6 bases). The V and J ends lost 0 bases and 2 bases respectively, with 12 bases between them. Germline assignment: CDR1 LGHDT and CDR2 YNNKEL (reference sequence). This CDR3 is built from 16 residues. CDR3 nucleotide sequence: TGTGCCAGCAGCCAAGAAAGGAGCGGGTTCACAGATACGCAGTATTTT. It codes for CASSQERSGFTDTQYF.

This chain joins TRBV3-1 (or the pseudogene TRBV3-2) and TRBJ2-1; perhaps TRBD2 as D (6 bases). With 0 bases removed from V and 8 bases from J, the gap between germline ends came to 14 bases. This CDR3 is 15 amino acids long. Germline V lookup: CDR1 LGHDT, CDR2 YNNKEL (reference sequence). The CDR3 DNA sequence: TGTGCCAGCAGCCAAGAGGAGTGGGGGGTCGATGAGCAGTTCTTC. Translating gives CASSQEEWGVDEQFF.

The V and J genes are TRBV19 and TRBJ2-3; 10 bases fit TRBD2. Germline assignment: CDR1 LNHDA and CDR2 SQIVND (reference sequence). Losses at the gene ends were 6 bases for V and 2 bases for J; bases not matched to a gene: 5. This CDR3 has 15 amino acids. In nucleotides, the CDR3 is TGTGCCAGTAGCTGGACTAGCGGAATCACAGATACGCAGTATTTT. It encodes CASSWTSGITDTQYF.

V and J are TRBV9 and TRBJ2-7, with D perhaps TRBD2 (6 bases). Trimming took 3 bases from V and 0 from J, leaving 13 bases between them. Germline CDR1 is SGDLS and CDR2 is YYNGEE. The CDR3 is made up of 15 amino acids. The CDR3 nucleotides are TGTGCCAGCAGCGCCTCTAGCGTCTCCTCCTACGAGCAGTACTTC. It translates to CASSASSVSSYEQYF.